This T cell receptor beta chain was sequenced in a study of blood T cell repertoires in COVID-19. Study summary: From the United States, Italy and Spain came samples of acute and convalescent COVID-19. Nucleic acid was either cDNA or gDNA, and it came from T cells, B-cell-depleted T cells, or PBMCs.

After removal of 5 bases from V and 1 base from J, the junction contained 9 bases not matched to a gene. The germline V gene encodes CDR1 SEHNR and CDR2 FQNEAQ (reference sequence). The CDR3 is made up of 16 amino acids. Per the original data handling: Amplification of reference gene primers provided the estimated nucleated cell counts. Clones were read by immunoSEQ multiplex PCR, and TCRdb kept only the in-frame ones, dropping some. D and trimming come from the DNA, and the V and J calls and clone size come from that table. The sample has some 70,000 clones; 90% to 95% are singletons. This receptor was identified in a human donor in a cohort sampled during active COVID-19. The rearrangement links TRBV7-9 to TRBJ2-5, with 8 nucleotides matching TRBD1. The sequencing input was peripheral blood. The CDR3: CASSPRTGSGQETQYF. The CDR3 DNA is TGTGCCAGCAGCCCGCGGACAGGGTCGGGCCAAGAGACCCAGTACTTC.